This TCR beta chain was identified in a study of cytomegalovirus exposure and HLA in healthy donors. Germline-derived CDR1 and CDR2 are MDHEN and SYDVKM. This CDR3 comprises 12 residues. On this clone: Its antigen remains unidentified.

Study-wide points: It was shown in a later analysis that HLA-associated TCR beta chains were more clonally expanded than other, equally common chains.

PCR involved 60 Vbeta and 13 Jbeta primers. The method was immunoSEQ multiplex PCR; TCRdb's version includes in-frame clones alone and lacks a portion of them. The data hold some 110,000 clones, with 78% observed a single time. Sequencing was carried out using PBMCs. V and J are TRBV28 and TRBJ2-3, with TRBD2 matching 8 bases. The TCR was taken from a man younger than 45 in good health and CMV-seronegative. The CDR3 DNA follows: TGTGTGACAGCGGGAGTATCAGATACGCAGTATTTT. This translates into CVTAGVSDTQYF.